A single sample is the source of the 22 T cell receptor beta chains below, sequenced in a study of cytomegalovirus exposure and HLA in healthy donors. 60 Vbeta and 13 Jbeta primers were used in PCR. Using immunoSEQ multiplex PCR, the repertoire was profiled, and TCRdb retains in-frame clones only, with some absent. This sample yields over 130,000 clones, of which 70% to 80% are seen a single time; 3.5% to 4.5% belongs to the top ten. The sample consisted of PBMCs. Every receptor here comes from a human donor in good health.

The chain employs TRBV19 and TRBJ2-1, with 10 positions matching TRBD2. Germline CDR1 and CDR2: LNHDA and SQIVND (reference sequence). Trimming removed 7 bases from V and 6 bases from J; junction bases left unmatched: 15. The CDR3 spans 17 residues. The CDR3 bases are TGTGCCAGTACTTCCCGAACTAGCGGGACTCGGGGCAATGAGCAGTTCTTC. Protein sequence: CASTSRTSGTRGNEQFF.

The CDR3 DNA reads TGTGCCACCAGAGGGATCCACAGGGGGCAGGGGCAGCCCCAGCATTTT. This translates into CATRGIHRGQGQPQHF. The rearrangement joins TRBV15 to TRBJ1-5, with 9 nucleotides matching TRBD1. The CDR3 covers 16 residues. Germline CDR1 and CDR2: LNHNV and YYDKDF (reference sequence). The V gene end was trimmed by 6 bases and the J gene end by 7 bases; junction bases not matched to a gene: 13.

The chain is built from TRBV5-6 and TRBJ2-7; possible D gene TRBD1, 6 bases. Trimming stripped 4 bases from V and 0 bases from J, with 14 bases between. This CDR3 comprises 15 residues. Per the germline V gene, CDR1 is SGHDT and CDR2 is YYEEEE. CDR3 sequence (DNA): TGTGCCAGCAGCCCTAACAGGGTCTTCTCCTACGAGCAGTACTTC. Translating it yields CASSPNRVFSYEQYF.

This clone was observed a few times. The rearrangement uses TRBV27 and TRBJ2-5, with D maybe TRBD2 (6 bases). The CDR3 covers 12 residues. Deletions cut 4 bases from V and 9 bases from J, with 12 bases between. Germline CDR1 reads MNHEY; CDR2 reads SMNVEV (reference sequence). Here the CDR3 DNA reads TGTGCCAGCAGTTCTACACCGGGGGCCCAGTACTTC. It translates to CASSSTPGAQYF.

V gene TRBV4-1 combines with J gene TRBJ2-5, with TRBD2 identical over 8 bases. Germline CDR1 is MGHRA and CDR2 is YSYEKL. V dropped 1 base and J dropped 4; count of bases not matched to a gene: 14. The CDR3 is 18 amino acids. In DNA, the CDR3 is TGCGCCAGCAGCCAAGGCCTGGTCCAAGCGGGAGCTGGAGAGACCCAGTACTTC. The encoded protein is CASSQGLVQAGAGETQYF.

The V gene is TRBV7-3, the J gene TRBJ2-5, with D unclear. This CDR3 contains 14 residues. Germline V CDR1 and CDR2: SGHTA, FQGTGA. The V and J ends lost 3 bases and 2 bases respectively, with 10 bases between them. CDR3 in amino acids: CASSLVGGQETQYF. The CDR3 DNA reads TGTGCCAGCAGCTTGGTTGGCGGACAAGAGACCCAGTACTTC.

The rearrangement uses TRBV5-1 and TRBJ2-7; TRBD1 is a possible D gene (6 bases). The CDR3 has 17 residues. Germline assignment: CDR1 SGHRS and CDR2 YFSETQ. Trimming took 1 base from V and 3 from J, leaving 20 bases between them. CDR3 sequence reads: CASSLLPVLGGNYEQYF. CDR3 DNA sequence: TGCGCCAGCAGCTTGCTACCCGTTCTTGGGGGCAACTACGAGCAGTACTTC.

This clone has only one observation. The J gene is TRBJ1-3, the V gene TRBV2, with a weak D call TRBD1 (6 bases). The CDR3 length is 16 residues. The germline gives CDR1 SNHLY, CDR2 FYNNEI. The ends were cut back, 10 bases at V and 0 bases at J, with 19 bases in the middle. The CDR3 loop reads CATKRTVRSSGNTIYF. The DNA of the CDR3 is TGTGCCACGAAGAGGACAGTCCGTAGCTCTGGAAACACCATATATTTT. The full variable domain, with the rest looked up from reference TRBV2 and TRBJ1-3, is EPEVTQTPSHQVTQMGQEVILRCVPISNHLYFYWYRQILGQKVEFLVSFYNNEISEKSEIFDDQFSVERPDGSNFTLKIRSTKLEDSAMYFCATKRTVRSSGNTIYFGEGSWLTVV.

This clone was counted between two and nine times. The chain combines TRBV4-3 with TRBJ2-2; 12 bases agree with TRBD2. CDR3 length equals 16 residues. Germline CDR1 is LGHNA and CDR2 is YSLEER. V shed 3 bases and J 7 bases; nucleotides not matched to a gene: 6. The CDR3 DNA sequence: TGCGCCAGCAGCCATTTACTAGCGGGAGGCCTCGGGGAGCTGTTTTTT. This translates into CASSHLLAGGLGELFF.

V is TRBV25-1 and J is TRBJ1-6; 7 bases line up with TRBD1. Germline V lookup: CDR1 MGHDK, CDR2 SYGVNS. V was pared by 4 bases and J by 5 bases, with 5 bases of the junction left unmatched. This CDR3 has 15 amino acids. CDR3 DNA: TGTGCCAGCAGTGCCGGACAGGCAAATAATTCACCCCTCCACTTT. This codes for CASSAGQANNSPLHF.

This rearrangement joins TRBV5-4 to TRBJ2-5; maybe TRBD1 (5 bases). This CDR3 contains 14 residues. Trimming stripped 4 bases from V and 2 bases from J, with 12 bases between. Per the germline V gene, CDR1 is SGHNT and CDR2 is YYREEE (reference sequence). This CDR3 is CASSPHDRQETQYF. CDR3 sequence (DNA): TGTGCCAGCAGCCCGCACGACAGACAAGAGACCCAGTACTTC.

This clone was recorded a few times. V usage is TRBV7-2 and J usage is TRBJ2-3; 9 bases match TRBD2. The V gene end was trimmed by 1 base and the J gene end by 2 bases; junction bases not matched to a gene: 10. Germline V gives CDR1 SGHTA, CDR2 FQGNSA. The CDR3 is made up of 18 amino acids. CDR3 loop: CASSLGPPPSGVTDTQYF. The CDR3 DNA reads TGTGCCAGCAGCTTAGGGCCCCCCCCTAGCGGGGTCACAGATACGCAGTATTTT.

This chain uses TRBV7-3 with TRBJ2-1; 9 positions agree with TRBD2. Germline CDR1 and CDR2: SGHTA and FQGTGA. After removal of 1 base from V and 9 bases from J, the junction contained 7 bases not matched to a gene. The CDR3 totals 15 residues. This chain's CDR3 is CASSLRSSGNPEQFF. Here the CDR3 DNA reads TGTGCCAGCAGCTTAAGGTCTAGCGGGAACCCTGAGCAGTTCTTC.

The rearrangement links TRBV6-5 to TRBJ2-1; D might be TRBD1 (5 bases). With 6 bases removed from V and 10 bases from J, the gap between germline ends came to 19 bases. Germline loops: CDR1 MNHEY, CDR2 SVGAGI. This CDR3 comprises 14 residues. CDR3 nucleotides: TGTGCCAGCAGACCAACAGGATTGGTTGGGGAGCAGTTCTTC. Amino acids: CASRPTGLVGEQFF.

This chain joins TRBV7-9 and TRBJ2-5; 8 positions agree with TRBD1. Looked up from germline, CDR1 is SEHNR and CDR2 is FQNEAQ (reference sequence). J lost 4 bases, V lost 6 bases, and 7 bases had no gene match. The CDR3 totals 14 residues. The CDR3: CASRLDRARETQYF. CDR3 DNA sequence: TGTGCCAGCAGGCTGGACAGGGCCAGAGAGACCCAGTACTTC. Looking up the rest from reference TRBV7-9 and TRBJ2-5 gives the full variable domain: DTGVSQNPRHKITKRGQNVTFRCDPISEHNRLYWYRQTLGQGPEFLTYFQNEAQLEKSRLLSDRFSAERPKGSFSTLEIQRTEQGDSAMYLCASRLDRARETQYFGPGTRLLVL.

Written as DNA, the CDR3 is TGTGCCAGCAGCTCTAGCGGGAGCACCGTCCAAGAGACCCAGTACTTC. It codes for CASSSSGSTVQETQYF. The J gene is TRBJ2-5, the V gene TRBV7-8, with 10 bases matching TRBD2. Unmatched junction bases numbered 6, after V lost 4 bases and J lost 1 base. Per the germline V gene, CDR1 is SGHVS and CDR2 is FQNEAQ. The CDR3 covers 16 residues.

The CDR3 protein is CASSKRISGRTGNEQFF. DNA of the CDR3: TGTGCCAGCAGCAAAAGGATTAGCGGGAGAACGGGCAATGAGCAGTTCTTC. The chain joins TRBV21-1 to TRBJ2-1; TRBD2, the D gene given by the table, was not confirmed from the DNA. TRBV21-1 is deemed a pseudogene. The CDR3 totals 17 residues.

The chain couples TRBV11-2 to TRBJ2-5; no reliable D call. This CDR3 region has 11 residues. Germline loops: CDR1 SGHAT, CDR2 FQNNGV. Trimming removed 3 bases from V and 5 bases from J, with 4 bases in between. The CDR3 coding sequence is TGTGCCAGCAGCTTCCAGGAGACCCAGTACTTC. It specifies CASSFQETQYF.

The chain links TRBV18 to TRBJ1-1; 7 nucleotides align to TRBD1. CDR3 length: 15 amino acids. CDR1 is KGHSH, CDR2 LQKENI, per germline. Losses at the gene ends were 4 bases for V and 2 bases for J; bases not matched to a gene: 7. The CDR3 loop reads CASSRTRGVNTEAFF. The CDR3 DNA is TGTGCCAGCTCACGGACCAGGGGGGTTAACACTGAAGCTTTCTTT.

The gene calls are TRBV2 and TRBJ2-5; TRBD2 matches at 9 bases. The V and J ends lost 3 bases and 7 bases, in that order; junction bases with no gene match: 6. From germline, CDR1 is SNHLY and CDR2 FYNNEI. The CDR3 consists of 14 residues. As DNA, the CDR3 is TGTGCCAGCAGTGAGCTAGCGGGGTTAGGGACCCAGTACTTC. It encodes CASSELAGLGTQYF.

CDR3 nucleotides: TGTGCCAGCAGTCACGGTTTTGAGGCCCAGTACTTC. Residues: CASSHGFEAQYF. The rearrangement joins TRBV6-6 to TRBJ2-5, with D unclear. Germline lookup yields CDR1 MNHNY and CDR2 SVGAGI (reference sequence). This CDR3 contains 12 residues. Trimming removed 5 bases at V and 9 bases at J, with 13 bases between.

The chain uses TRBV19 and TRBJ2-1; TRBD2 aligns across 10 bases. The CDR3 loop spans 17 amino acids. The trim removed 5 bases at V and 12 bases at J, leaving 19 bases unmatched. Germline values: CDR1 LNHDA, CDR2 SQIVND (reference sequence). CDR3 sequence: CASSSSPGTSVSLGQFF. The CDR3, as DNA: TGTGCCAGTAGTTCCTCCCCCGGGACTAGCGTTTCCCTGGGGCAGTTCTTC.